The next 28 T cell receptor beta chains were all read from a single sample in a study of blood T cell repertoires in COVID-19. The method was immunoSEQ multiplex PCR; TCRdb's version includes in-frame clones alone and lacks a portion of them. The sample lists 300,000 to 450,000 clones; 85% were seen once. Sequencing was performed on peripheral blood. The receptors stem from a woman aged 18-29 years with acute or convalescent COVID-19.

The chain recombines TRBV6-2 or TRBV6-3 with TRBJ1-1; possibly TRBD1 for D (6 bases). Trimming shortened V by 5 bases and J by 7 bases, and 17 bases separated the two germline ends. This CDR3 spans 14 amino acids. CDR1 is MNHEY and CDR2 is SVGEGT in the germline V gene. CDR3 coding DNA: TGTGCCAGCAGTGATAACAGGGTAGTAGTTGAAGCTTTCTTT. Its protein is CASSDNRVVVEAFF.

CDR3 loop: CASSPGLGNYGYTF. CDR3 sequence (DNA): TGTGCCAGCAGCCCCGGACTGGGTAACTATGGCTACACCTTC. The rearrangement joins TRBV9 to TRBJ1-2; D uncertain. Germline V CDR1 and CDR2: SGDLS, YYNGEE. Trimming took off 4 bases at V and 1 base at J, with 11 bases between the two ends. The CDR3 contains 14 residues. Full variable domain (remainder filled in from reference TRBV9 and TRBJ1-2): DSGVTQTPKHLITATGQRVTLRCSPRSGDLSVYWYQQSLDQGLQFLIQYYNGEERAKGNILERFSAQQFPDLHSELNLSSLELGDSALYFCASSPGLGNYGYTFGSGTRLTVV.

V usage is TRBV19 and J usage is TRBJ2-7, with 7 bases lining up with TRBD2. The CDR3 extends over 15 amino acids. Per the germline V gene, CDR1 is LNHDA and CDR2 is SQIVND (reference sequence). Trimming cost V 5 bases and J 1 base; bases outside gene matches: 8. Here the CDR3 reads CASSSRMGGSYEQYF. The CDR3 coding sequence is TGTGCCAGTAGTTCCCGGATGGGGGGGTCCTACGAGCAGTACTTC.

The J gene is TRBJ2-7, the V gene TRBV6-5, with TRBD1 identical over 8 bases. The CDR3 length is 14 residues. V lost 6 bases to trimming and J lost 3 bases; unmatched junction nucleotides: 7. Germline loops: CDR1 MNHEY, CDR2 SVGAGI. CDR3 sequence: CASSPGTGLYEQYF. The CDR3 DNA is TGTGCCAGCAGCCCCGGGACAGGCCTCTACGAGCAGTACTTC.

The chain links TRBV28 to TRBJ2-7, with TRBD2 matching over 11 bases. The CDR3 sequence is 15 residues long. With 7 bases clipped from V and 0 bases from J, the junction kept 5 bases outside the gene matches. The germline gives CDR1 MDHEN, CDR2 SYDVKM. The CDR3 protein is CASKGLAESSYEQYF. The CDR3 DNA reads TGTGCCAGCAAGGGACTAGCGGAGAGCTCCTACGAGCAGTACTTC.

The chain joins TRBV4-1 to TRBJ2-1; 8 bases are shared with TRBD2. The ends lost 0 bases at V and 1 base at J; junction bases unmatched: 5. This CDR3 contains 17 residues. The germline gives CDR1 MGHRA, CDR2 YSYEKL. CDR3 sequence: CASSQDPAGVSYNEQFF. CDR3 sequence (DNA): TGCGCCAGCAGCCAAGACCCAGCGGGAGTTTCCTACAATGAGCAGTTCTTC.

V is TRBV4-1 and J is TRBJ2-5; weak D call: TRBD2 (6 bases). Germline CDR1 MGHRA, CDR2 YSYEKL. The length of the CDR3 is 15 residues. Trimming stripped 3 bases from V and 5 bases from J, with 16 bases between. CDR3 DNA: TGCGCCAGCAGCCACCAAAAGGGGACTCGGGAGACCCAGTACTTC. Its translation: CASSHQKGTRETQYF.

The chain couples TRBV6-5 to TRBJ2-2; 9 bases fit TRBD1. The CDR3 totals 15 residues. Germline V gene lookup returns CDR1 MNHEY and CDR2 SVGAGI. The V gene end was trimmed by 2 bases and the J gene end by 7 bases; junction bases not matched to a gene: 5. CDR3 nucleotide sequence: TGTGCCAGCAGTTACGCGACAGGGGGGGACGGGGAGCTGTTTTTT. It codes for CASSYATGGDGELFF.

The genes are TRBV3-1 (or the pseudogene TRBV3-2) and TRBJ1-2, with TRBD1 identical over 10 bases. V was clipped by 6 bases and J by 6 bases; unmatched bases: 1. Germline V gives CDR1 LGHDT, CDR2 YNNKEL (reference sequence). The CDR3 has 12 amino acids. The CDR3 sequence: CASRDRGDGYTF. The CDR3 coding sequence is TGTGCCAGCAGGGACAGGGGGGATGGCTACACCTTC.

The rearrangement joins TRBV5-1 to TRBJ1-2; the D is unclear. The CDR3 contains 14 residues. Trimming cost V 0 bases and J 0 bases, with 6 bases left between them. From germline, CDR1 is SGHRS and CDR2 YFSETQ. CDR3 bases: TGCGCCAGCAGCTTGGCACAGCCTAACTATGGCTACACCTTC. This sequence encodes CASSLAQPNYGYTF.

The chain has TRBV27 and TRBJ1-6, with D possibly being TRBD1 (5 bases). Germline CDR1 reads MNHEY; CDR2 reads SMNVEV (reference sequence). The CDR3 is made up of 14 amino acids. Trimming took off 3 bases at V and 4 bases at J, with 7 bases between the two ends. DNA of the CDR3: TGTGCCAGCAGTTTCGGGGGGTATAATTCACCCCTCCACTTT. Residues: CASSFGGYNSPLHF.

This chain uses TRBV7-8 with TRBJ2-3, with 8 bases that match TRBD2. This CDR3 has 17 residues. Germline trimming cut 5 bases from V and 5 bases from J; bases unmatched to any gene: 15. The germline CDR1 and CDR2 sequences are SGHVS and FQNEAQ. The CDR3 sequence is CASSLPAFGGAKDTQYF. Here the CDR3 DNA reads TGTGCCAGCAGCCTACCGGCTTTCGGGGGGGCGAAAGATACGCAGTATTTT.

The CDR3 is CASRAGDHTEAFF. The CDR3 bases are TGTGCCAGCAGGGCAGGGGATCACACTGAAGCTTTCTTT. This chain connects TRBV9 to TRBJ1-1; D might be TRBD1 (6 bases). From germline, CDR1 is SGDLS and CDR2 YYNGEE. V lost 5 bases to trimming and J lost 3 bases, with 11 bases between them. This CDR3 region has 13 residues.

The CDR3: CASSSRDRGTHEQFF. The CDR3 nucleotides read TGTGCCAGCTCGAGCCGGGACAGGGGGACCCATGAGCAGTTCTTC. The chain is built from TRBV18 and TRBJ2-1; 11 bases are a match to TRBD1. After removal of 6 bases from V and 8 bases from J, the junction contained 9 bases not matched to a gene. CDR3 size: 15 residues. Germline CDR1 KGHSH, CDR2 LQKENI.

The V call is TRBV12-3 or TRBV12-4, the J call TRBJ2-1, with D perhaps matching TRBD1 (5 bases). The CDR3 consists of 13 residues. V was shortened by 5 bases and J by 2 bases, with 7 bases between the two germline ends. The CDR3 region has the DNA TGTGCCAGCAGTGCGACAGCCTACAATGAGCAGTTCTTC. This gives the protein CASSATAYNEQFF.

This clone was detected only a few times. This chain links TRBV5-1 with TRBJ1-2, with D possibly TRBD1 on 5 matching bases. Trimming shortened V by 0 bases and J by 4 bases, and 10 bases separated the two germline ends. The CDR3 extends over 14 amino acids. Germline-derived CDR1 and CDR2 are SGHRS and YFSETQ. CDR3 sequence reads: CASSLEGQIYGYTF. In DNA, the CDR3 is TGCGCCAGCAGCTTGGAGGGGCAGATCTATGGCTACACCTTC.

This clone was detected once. CDR3: CASSLGPMNTEAFF. CDR3 nucleotides: TGTGCCAGCAGCTTGGGGCCGATGAACACTGAAGCTTTCTTT. The chain combines TRBV5-8 with TRBJ1-1, with no clear D. The CDR3 contains 14 residues. Germline CDR1 and CDR2: SGHTS and YDEGEE. V dropped 0 bases and J dropped 0 bases, with 6 bases sitting between them.

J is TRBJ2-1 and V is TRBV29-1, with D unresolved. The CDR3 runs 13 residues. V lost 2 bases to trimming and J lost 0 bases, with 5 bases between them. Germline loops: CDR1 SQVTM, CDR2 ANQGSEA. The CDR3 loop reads CSVERSSYNEQFF. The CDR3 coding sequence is TGCAGCGTTGAACGGAGCTCCTACAATGAGCAGTTCTTC.

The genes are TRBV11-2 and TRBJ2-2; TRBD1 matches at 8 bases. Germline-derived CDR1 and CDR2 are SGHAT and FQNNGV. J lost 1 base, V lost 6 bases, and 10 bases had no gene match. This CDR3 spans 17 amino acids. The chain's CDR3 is CASSLSSGTGNTGELFF. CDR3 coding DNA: TGTGCCAGCAGTCTTTCCTCCGGGACAGGGAACACCGGGGAGCTGTTTTTT.

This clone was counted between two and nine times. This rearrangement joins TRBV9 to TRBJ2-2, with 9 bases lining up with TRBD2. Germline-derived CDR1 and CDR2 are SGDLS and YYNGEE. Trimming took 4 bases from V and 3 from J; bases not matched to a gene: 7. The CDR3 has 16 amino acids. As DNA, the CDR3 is TGTGCCAGCAGCCCGCGCGGGGGGGCGGACACCGGGGAGCTGTTTTTT. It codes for CASSPRGGADTGELFF.

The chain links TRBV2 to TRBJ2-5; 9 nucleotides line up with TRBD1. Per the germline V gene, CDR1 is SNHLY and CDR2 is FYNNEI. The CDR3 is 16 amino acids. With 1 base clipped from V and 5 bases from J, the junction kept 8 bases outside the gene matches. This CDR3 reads CASSEGNRGRPETQYF. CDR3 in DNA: TGTGCCAGCAGTGAAGGGAACAGGGGGCGCCCGGAGACCCAGTACTTC.

DNA for the CDR3: TGTGCCAGCATCCTCCCGACTACAGGGGATTCACCCCTCCACTTT. Translated, it gives CASILPTTGDSPLHF. V and J are TRBV5-8 and TRBJ1-6, with TRBD1 matching 7 bases. V gave up 6 bases and J gave up 8 bases; unmatched junction bases: 11. Germline CDR1 is SGHTS and CDR2 is YDEGEE. The CDR3 totals 15 residues.

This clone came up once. CDR3 residues: CASSPGVGWKRDTEAFF. The DNA for the CDR3 is TGTGCCAGCAGCCCCGGAGTTGGGTGGAAGAGGGACACTGAAGCTTTCTTT. J is TRBJ1-1 and V is TRBV5-4; D unclear. The CDR3 totals 17 residues. Germline V CDR1 and CDR2: SGHNT, YYREEE (reference sequence). Trimming cost V 4 bases and J 3 bases, with 22 bases left between them. Filled out from reference TRBV5-4 and TRBJ1-1, the complete variable domain reads ETGVTQSPTHLIKTRGQQVTLRCSSQSGHNTVSWYQQALGQGPQFIFQYYREEENGRGNFPPRFSGLQFPNYSSELNVNALELDDSALYLCASSPGVGWKRDTEAFFGQGTRLTVV.

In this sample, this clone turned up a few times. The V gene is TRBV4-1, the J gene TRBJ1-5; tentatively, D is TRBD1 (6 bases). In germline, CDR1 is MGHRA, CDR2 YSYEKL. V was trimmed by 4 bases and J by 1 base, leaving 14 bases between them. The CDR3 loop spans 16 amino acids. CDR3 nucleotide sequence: TGCGCCAGCAGCCCTTCACAGGGACGCAGCAATCAGCCCCAGCATTTT. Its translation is CASSPSQGRSNQPQHF.

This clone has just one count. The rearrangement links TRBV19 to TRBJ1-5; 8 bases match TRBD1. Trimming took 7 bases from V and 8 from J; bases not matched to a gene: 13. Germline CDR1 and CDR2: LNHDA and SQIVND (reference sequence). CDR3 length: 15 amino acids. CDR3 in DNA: TGTGCCAGTACTCCTCACGGACAGGGCGGTGAGCCCCAGCATTTT. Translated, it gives CASTPHGQGGEPQHF.

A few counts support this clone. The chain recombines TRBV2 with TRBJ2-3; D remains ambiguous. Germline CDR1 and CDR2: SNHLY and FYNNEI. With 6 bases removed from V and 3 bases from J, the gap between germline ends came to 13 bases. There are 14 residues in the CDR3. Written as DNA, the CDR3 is TGTGCCAGCAGCCACCCCCTCGAGACAGATACGCAGTATTTT. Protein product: CASSHPLETDTQYF.

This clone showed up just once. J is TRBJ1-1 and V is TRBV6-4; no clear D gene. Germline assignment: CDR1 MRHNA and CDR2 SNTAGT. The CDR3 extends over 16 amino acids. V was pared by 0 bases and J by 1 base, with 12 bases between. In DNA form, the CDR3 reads TGTGCCAGCAGTGACTCCGGTGCAGGTCGGAACACTGAAGCTTTCTTT. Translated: CASSDSGAGRNTEAFF.

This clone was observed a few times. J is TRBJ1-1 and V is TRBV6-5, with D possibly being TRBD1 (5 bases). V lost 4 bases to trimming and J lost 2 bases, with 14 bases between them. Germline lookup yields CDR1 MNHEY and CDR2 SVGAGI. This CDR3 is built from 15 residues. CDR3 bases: TGTGCCAGCAGTTCATCAACAACAGGAAACACTGAAGCTTTCTTT. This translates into CASSSSTTGNTEAFF.